This record looks at one T cell receptor beta chain sequence and its context. The data are from a study of graft-versus-host responses after intestinal transplantation. CDR3 length equals 15 residues. V lost 5 bases, J lost 0 bases, and 13 bases lay in between. Germline CDR1 reads SEHNR; CDR2 reads FQNEAQ (reference sequence). Repertoires were generated with immunoSEQ multiplex PCR, while TCRdb's copy carries only in-frame clones and drops some. The data contain 8,000 or so clones, around 90% of them singletons. The chain carries TRBV7-9 and TRBJ1-1; a weak D match, TRBD1 (5 bases). The receptor was derived from a human patient who received an intestinal transplant, so some T cells may come from the graft donor. Sequenced material: PBMCs, taken around 30 days after intestinal transplant. The CDR3 DNA follows: TGTGCCAGCAGCATGCCCGGGACGGTGAACACTGAAGCTTTCTTT. Translating it yields CASSMPGTVNTEAFF.